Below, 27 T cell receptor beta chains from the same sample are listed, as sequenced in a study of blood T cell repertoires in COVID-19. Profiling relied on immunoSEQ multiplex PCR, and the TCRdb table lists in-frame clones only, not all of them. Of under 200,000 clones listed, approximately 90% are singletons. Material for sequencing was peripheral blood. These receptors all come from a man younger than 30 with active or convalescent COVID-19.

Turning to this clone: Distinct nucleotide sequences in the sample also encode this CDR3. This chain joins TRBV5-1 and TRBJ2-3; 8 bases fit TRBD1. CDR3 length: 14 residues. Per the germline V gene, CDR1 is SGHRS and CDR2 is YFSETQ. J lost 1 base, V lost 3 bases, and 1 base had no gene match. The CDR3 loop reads CASSSTGGTDTQYF. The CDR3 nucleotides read TGCGCCAGCAGCTCGACAGGGGGCACAGATACGCAGTATTTT. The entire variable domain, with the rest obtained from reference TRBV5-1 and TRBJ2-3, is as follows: KAGVTQTPRYLIKTRGQQVTLSCSPISGHRSVSWYQQTPGQGLQFLFEYFSETQRNKGNFPGRFSGRQFSNSRSEMNVSTLELGDSALYLCASSSTGGTDTQYFGPGTRLTVL.

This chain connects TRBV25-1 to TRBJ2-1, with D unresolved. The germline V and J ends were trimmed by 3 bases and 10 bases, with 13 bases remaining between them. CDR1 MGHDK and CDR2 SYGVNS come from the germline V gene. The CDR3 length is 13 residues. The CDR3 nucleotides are TGTGCCAGCAGTGATTCCTCTCTTATCGAGCAGTTCTTC. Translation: CASSDSSLIEQFF.

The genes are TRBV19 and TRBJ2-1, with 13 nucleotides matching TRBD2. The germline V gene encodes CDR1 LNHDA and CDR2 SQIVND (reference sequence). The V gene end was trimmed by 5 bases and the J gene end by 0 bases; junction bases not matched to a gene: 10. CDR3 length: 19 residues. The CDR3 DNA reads TGTGCCAGTAGTTCCGGACTAGCGGGAGCTTTTAGCTCCTACAATGAGCAGTTCTTC. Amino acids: CASSSGLAGAFSSYNEQFF.

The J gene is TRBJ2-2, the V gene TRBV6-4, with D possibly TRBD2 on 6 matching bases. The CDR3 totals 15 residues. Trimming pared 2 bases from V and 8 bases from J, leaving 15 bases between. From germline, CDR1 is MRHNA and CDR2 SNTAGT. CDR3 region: CASSDNGGIVGELFF. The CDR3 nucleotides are TGTGCCAGCAGTGACAACGGAGGGATAGTGGGGGAGCTGTTTTTT.

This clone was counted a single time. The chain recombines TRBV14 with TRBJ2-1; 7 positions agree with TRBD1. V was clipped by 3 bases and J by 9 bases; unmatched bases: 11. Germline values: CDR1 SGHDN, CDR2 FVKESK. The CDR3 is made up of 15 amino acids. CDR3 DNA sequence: TGTGCCAGCAGCCAGACAGGGTTTAAGTTTCCTGAGCAGTTCTTC. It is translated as CASSQTGFKFPEQFF.

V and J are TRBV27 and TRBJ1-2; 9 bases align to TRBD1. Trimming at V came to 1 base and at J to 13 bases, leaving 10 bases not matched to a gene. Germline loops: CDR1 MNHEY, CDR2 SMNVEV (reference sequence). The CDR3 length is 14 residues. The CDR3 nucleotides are TGTGCCAGCAGTTTATTGGGGACAGGGAAGGCGGTCACCTTC. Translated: CASSLLGTGKAVTF.

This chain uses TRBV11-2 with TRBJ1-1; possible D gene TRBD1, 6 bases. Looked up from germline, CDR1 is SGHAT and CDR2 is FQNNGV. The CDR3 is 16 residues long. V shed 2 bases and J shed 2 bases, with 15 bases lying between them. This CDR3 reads CASSLKIRQDNTEAFF. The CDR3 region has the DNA TGTGCCAGCAGCTTAAAGATAAGACAGGACAACACTGAAGCTTTCTTT.

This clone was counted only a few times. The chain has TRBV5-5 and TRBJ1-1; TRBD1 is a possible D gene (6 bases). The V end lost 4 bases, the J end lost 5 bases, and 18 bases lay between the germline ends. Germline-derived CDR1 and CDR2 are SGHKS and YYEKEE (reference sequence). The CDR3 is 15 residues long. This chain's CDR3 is CASSALIGGYTEAFF. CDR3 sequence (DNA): TGTGCCAGCAGCGCCCTGATAGGGGGATATACTGAAGCTTTCTTT.

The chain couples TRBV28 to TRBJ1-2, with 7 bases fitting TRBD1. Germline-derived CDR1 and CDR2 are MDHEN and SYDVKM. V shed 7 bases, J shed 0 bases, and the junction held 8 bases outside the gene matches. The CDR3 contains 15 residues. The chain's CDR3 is CASKGRGVANYGYTF. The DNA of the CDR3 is TGTGCCAGCAAGGGCAGGGGGGTAGCTAACTATGGCTACACCTTC.

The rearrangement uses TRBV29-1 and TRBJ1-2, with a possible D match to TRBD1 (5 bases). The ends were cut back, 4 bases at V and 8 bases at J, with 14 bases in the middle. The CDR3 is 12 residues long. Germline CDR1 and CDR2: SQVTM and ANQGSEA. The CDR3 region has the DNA TGCAGCGTTGTATTAGGAGGGGAGGGCTACACCTTC. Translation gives CSVVLGGEGYTF.

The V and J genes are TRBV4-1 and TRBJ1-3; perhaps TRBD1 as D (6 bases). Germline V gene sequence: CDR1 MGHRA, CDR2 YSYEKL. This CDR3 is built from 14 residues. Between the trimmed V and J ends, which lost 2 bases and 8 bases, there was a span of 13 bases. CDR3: CASSQLTGRHTIYF. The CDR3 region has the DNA TGCGCCAGCAGCCAACTCACAGGGCGACACACCATATATTTT.

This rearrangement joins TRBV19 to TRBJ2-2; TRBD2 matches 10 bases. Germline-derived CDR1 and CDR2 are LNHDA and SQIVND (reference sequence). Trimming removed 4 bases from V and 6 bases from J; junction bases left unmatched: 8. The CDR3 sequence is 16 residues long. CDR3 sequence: CASSTGLAVNPGELFF. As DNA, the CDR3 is TGTGCCAGTAGTACCGGACTAGCGGTCAACCCCGGGGAGCTGTTTTTT.

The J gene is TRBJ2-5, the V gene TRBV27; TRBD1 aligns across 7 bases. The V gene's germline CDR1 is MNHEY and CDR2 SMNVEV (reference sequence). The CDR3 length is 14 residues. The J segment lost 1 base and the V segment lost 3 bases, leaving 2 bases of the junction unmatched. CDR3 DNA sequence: TGTGCCAGCAGTTTGACAGGGACCCAAGAGACCCAGTACTTC. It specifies CASSLTGTQETQYF.

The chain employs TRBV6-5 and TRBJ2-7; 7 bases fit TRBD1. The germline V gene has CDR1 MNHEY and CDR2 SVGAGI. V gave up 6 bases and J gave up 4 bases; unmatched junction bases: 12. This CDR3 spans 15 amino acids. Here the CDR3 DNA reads TGTGCCAGCAGCCCCCACGGGACAGTTCCTTACGAGCAGTACGTC. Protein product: CASSPHGTVPYEQYV.

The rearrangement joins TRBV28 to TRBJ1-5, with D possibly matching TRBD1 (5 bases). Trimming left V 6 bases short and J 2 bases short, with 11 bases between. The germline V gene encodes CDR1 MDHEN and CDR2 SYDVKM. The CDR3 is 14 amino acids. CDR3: CASSKTDGNQPQHF. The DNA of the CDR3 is TGTGCCAGCAGCAAGACAGACGGCAATCAGCCCCAGCATTTT.

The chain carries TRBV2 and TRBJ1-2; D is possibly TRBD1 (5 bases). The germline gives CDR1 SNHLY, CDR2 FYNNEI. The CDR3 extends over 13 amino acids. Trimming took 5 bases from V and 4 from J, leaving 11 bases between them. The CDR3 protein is CASSPGLTYGYTF. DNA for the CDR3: TGTGCCAGCAGTCCGGGACTGACCTATGGCTACACCTTC.

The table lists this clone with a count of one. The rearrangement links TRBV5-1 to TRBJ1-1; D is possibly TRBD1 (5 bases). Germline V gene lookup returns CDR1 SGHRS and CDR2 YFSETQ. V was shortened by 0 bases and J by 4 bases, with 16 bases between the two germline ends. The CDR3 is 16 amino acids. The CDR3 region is CASSLGQGSWGTEAFF. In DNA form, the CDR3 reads TGCGCCAGCAGCTTGGGTCAGGGCTCTTGGGGCACTGAAGCTTTCTTT. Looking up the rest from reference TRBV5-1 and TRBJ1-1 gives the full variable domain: KAGVTQTPRYLIKTRGQQVTLSCSPISGHRSVSWYQQTPGQGLQFLFEYFSETQRNKGNFPGRFSGRQFSNSRSEMNVSTLELGDSALYLCASSLGQGSWGTEAFFGQGTRLTVV.

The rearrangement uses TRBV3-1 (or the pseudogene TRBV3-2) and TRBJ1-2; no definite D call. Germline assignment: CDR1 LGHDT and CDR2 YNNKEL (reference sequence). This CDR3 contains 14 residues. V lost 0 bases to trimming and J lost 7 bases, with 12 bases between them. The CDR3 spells CASSQDRGFLGYTF. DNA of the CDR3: TGTGCCAGCAGCCAAGATCGGGGTTTCCTTGGCTACACCTTC.

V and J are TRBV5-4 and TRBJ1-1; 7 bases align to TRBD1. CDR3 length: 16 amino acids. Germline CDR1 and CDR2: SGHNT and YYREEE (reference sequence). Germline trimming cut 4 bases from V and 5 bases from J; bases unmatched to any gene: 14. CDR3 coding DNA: TGTGCCAGCAGCGTACAGGGGACGGGCAGAGCGACTGAAGCTTTCTTT. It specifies CASSVQGTGRATEAFF.

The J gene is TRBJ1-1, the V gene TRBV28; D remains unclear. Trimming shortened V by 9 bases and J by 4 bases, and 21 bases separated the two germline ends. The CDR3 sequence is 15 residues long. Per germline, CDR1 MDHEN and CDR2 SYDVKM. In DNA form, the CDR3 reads TGTGCCAGTCTTAGAGGGAGGACTCGATCCACTGAAGCTTTCTTT. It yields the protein CASLRGRTRSTEAFF.

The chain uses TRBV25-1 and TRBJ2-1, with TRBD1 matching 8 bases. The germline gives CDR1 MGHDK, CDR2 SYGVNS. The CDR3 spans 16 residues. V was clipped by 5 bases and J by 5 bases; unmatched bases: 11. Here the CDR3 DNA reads TGTGCCAGCAGTAAGAGGACAGGGAAGGGGGACAATGAGCAGTTCTTC. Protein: CASSKRTGKGDNEQFF. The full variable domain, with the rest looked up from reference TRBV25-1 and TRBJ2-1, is EADIYQTPRYLVIGTGKKITLECSQTMGHDKMYWYQQDPGMELHLIHYSYGVNSTEKGDLSSESTVSRIRTEHFPLTLESARPSHTSQYLCASSKRTGKGDNEQFFGPGTRLTVL.

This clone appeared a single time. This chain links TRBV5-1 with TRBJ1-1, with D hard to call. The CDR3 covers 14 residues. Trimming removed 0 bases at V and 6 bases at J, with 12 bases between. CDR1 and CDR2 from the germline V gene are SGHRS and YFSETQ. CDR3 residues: CASSLAAGRAEAFF. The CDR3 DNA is TGCGCCAGCAGCTTGGCCGCGGGGAGAGCTGAAGCTTTCTTT.

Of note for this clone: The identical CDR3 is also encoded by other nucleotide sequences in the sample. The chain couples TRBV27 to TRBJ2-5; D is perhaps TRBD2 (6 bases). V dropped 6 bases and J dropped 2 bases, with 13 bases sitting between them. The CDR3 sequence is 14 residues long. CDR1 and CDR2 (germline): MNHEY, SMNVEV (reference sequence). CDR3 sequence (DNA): TGTGCCAGCAGGAGGGAGGCAGGACAAGAGACCCAGTACTTC. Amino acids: CASRREAGQETQYF.

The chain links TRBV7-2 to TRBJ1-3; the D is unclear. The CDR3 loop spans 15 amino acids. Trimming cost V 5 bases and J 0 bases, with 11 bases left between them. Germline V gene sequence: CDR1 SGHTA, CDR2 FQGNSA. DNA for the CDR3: TGTGCCAGCAGCCTACTGATTTACTCTGGAAACACCATATATTTT. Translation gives CASSLLIYSGNTIYF.

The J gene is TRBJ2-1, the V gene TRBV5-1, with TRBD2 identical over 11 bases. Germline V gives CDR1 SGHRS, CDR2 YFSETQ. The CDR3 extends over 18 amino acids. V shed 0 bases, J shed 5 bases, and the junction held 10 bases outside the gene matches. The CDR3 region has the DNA TGCGCCAGCAGCTTGGCAAGTACTAGCGGGAGTTCCCACAATGAGCAGTTCTTC. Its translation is CASSLASTSGSSHNEQFF.

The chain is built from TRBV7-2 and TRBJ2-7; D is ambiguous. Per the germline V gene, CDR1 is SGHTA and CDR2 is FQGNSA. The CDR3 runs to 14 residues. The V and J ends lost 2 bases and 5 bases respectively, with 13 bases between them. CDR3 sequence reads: CASSLLGVRNEQYF. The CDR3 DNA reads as TGTGCCAGCAGCTTATTAGGTGTGAGGAACGAGCAGTACTTC.

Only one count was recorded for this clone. This CDR3 is CASSQSGGDRNQPQHF. As DNA, the CDR3 is TGTGCCAGCAGCCAGTCGGGGGGGGATCGGAATCAGCCCCAGCATTTT. This chain links TRBV5-4 with TRBJ1-5, with D possibly being TRBD1 (5 bases). Trimming left V 4 bases short and J 4 bases short, with 18 bases between. The CDR3 extends over 16 amino acids. CDR1 is SGHNT and CDR2 is YYREEE in the germline V gene (reference sequence).